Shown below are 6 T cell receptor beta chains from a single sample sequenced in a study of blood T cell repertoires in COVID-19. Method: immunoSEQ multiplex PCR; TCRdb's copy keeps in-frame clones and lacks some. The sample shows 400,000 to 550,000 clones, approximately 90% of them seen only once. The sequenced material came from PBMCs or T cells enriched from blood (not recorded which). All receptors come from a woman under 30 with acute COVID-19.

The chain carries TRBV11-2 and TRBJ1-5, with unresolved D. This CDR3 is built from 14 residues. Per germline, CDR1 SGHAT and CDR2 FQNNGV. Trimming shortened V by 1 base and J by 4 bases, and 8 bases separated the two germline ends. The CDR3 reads CASSLGGWNQPQHF. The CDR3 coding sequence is TGTGCCAGCAGCTTAGGAGGGTGGAATCAGCCCCAGCATTTT.

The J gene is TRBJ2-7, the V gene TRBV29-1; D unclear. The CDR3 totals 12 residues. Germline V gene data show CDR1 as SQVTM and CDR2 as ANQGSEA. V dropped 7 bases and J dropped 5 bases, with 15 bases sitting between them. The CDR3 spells CSARHNSDEQYF. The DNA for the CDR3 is TGCAGCGCCAGACACAACTCGGACGAGCAGTACTTC.

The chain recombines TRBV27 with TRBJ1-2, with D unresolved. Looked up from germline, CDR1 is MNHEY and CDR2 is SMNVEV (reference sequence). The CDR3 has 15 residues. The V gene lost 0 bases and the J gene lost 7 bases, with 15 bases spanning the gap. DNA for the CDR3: TGTGCCAGCAGTTTATCCGAGGGTGGCAGAAGTGGCTACACCTTC. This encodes CASSLSEGGRSGYTF.

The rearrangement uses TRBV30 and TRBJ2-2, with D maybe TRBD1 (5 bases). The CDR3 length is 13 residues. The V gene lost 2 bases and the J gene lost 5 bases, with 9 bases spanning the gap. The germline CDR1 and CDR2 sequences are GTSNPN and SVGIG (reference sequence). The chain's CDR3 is CAWSPGWTGELFF. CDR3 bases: TGTGCCTGGAGTCCAGGGTGGACCGGGGAGCTGTTTTTT.

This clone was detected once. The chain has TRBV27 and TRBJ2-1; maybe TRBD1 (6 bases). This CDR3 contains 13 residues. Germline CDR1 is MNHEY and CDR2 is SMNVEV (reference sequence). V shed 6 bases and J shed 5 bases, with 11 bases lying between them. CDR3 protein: CASSLTGDNEQFF. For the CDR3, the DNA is TGTGCCAGCAGCCTGACAGGTGACAATGAGCAGTTCTTC.

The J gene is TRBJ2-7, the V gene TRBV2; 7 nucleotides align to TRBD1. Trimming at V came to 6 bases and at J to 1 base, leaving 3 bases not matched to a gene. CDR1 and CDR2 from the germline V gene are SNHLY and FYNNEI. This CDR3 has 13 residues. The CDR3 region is CASRQGTSYEQYF. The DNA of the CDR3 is TGTGCCAGCAGACAGGGGACGTCCTACGAGCAGTACTTC.